Below are 14 T cell receptor beta chains sequenced from a single sample in a study of control samples from healthy donors and cancer patients. Data came from immunoSEQ multiplex PCR; TCRdb stores just in-frame clones and leaves some out. The sample lists around 110,000 clones; about 93% were seen once. The material sequenced was blood. These receptors were taken from a man aged 25 to 40 in good health.

The chain uses TRBV9 and TRBJ2-5; possible D gene TRBD1, 5 bases. CDR1 and CDR2 from the germline V gene are SGDLS and YYNGEE. CDR3 size: 14 residues. V lost 0 bases, J lost 4 bases, and 10 bases lay in between. CDR3 sequence (DNA): TGTGCCAGCAGCGTAGCTGGTAGGGGAGAGACCCAGTACTTC. Its protein product is CASSVAGRGETQYF.

This chain uses TRBV6-1 with TRBJ1-1, with a weak D call TRBD1 (6 bases). The V end was cut by 3 bases, the J end by 1 base, with 18 bases between. Germline CDR1 reads MNHNS; CDR2 reads SASEGT. The CDR3 is 17 residues long. This chain's CDR3 is CASSEPGAGVGNTEAFF. Written as DNA, the CDR3 is TGTGCCAGCAGTGAGCCGGGGGCAGGGGTAGGGAACACTGAAGCTTTCTTT.

This clone has just one count. The chain uses TRBV19 and TRBJ1-1, with TRBD1 as a possible D gene (5 bases). V gave up 5 bases and J gave up 5 bases, with 12 bases separating them. Germline values: CDR1 LNHDA, CDR2 SQIVND (reference sequence). This CDR3 has 13 residues. For the CDR3, the DNA is TGTGCCAGTAGTTGGCAGGGAGGGACTGAAGCTTTCTTT. Translation gives CASSWQGGTEAFF.

The J gene is TRBJ1-1, the V gene TRBV6-5; D not certain. The V end was cut by 2 bases, the J end by 6 bases, with 10 bases between. Germline CDR1 and CDR2: MNHEY and SVGAGI. The CDR3 runs 13 residues. CDR3 region: CASSYPPGAEAFF. CDR3 nucleotide sequence: TGTGCCAGCAGTTACCCTCCAGGCGCTGAAGCTTTCTTT.

This chain connects TRBV11-2 to TRBJ2-5; 10 nucleotides agree with TRBD1. Germline CDR1 and CDR2: SGHAT and FQNNGV. The CDR3 contains 17 residues. The junction had 7 bases not matched to a gene; V was cut back by 2 bases and J by 1 base. CDR3 loop: CASSLTPGQGIQETQYF. The CDR3 DNA reads TGTGCCAGCAGCTTAACCCCGGGACAGGGGATCCAAGAGACCCAGTACTTC.

This chain links TRBV6-1 with TRBJ1-1, with D possibly being TRBD1 (5 bases). The V gene lost 3 bases and the J gene lost 1 base, with 6 bases spanning the gap. CDR3 length: 13 amino acids. Per germline, CDR1 MNHNS and CDR2 SASEGT. CDR3 nucleotides: TGTGCCAGCAGTGACAGGGAGAACACTGAAGCTTTCTTT. Its protein product is CASSDRENTEAFF.

The table lists this clone with a count of one. The chain couples TRBV13 to TRBJ2-1; D could derive from TRBD1 or TRBD2 (5 bases each). Germline V gene sequence: CDR1 PRHDT, CDR2 FYEKMQ (reference sequence). V lost 5 bases, J lost 15 bases, and 17 bases lay in between. The CDR3 extends over 12 amino acids. The CDR3 bases are TGTGCCAGCAGCCCCGGGGAAGGGGTTCGGTTCTTC. This sequence encodes CASSPGEGVRFF.

V is TRBV12-5 and J is TRBJ2-3; weak D call: TRBD2 (7 bases). The CDR3 is 13 amino acids. Germline values: CDR1 LGHNT, CDR2 FRNRAP. V lost 3 bases and J lost 6, with 10 bases in between. The CDR3 DNA sequence: TGTGCTAGTGGTTTTCCGGGGGGCGATACGCAGTATTTT. Translation gives CASGFPGGDTQYF.

The chain has TRBV18 and TRBJ2-7; D perhaps matches TRBD1 (6 bases). V was trimmed by 1 base and J by 1 base, leaving 20 bases between them. The CDR3 extends over 18 amino acids. CDR1 is KGHSH, CDR2 LQKENI, per germline. The CDR3 spells CASSPRTGSAGLSYEQYF. The CDR3 nucleotides are TGTGCCAGCTCACCACGAACAGGGTCGGCCGGCCTTTCCTACGAGCAGTACTTC.

This chain uses TRBV5-5 with TRBJ2-7; TRBD1 is a possible D gene (6 bases). Germline-derived CDR1 and CDR2 are SGHKS and YYEKEE (reference sequence). The CDR3 covers 15 residues. V dropped 1 base and J dropped 0 bases, with 11 bases sitting between them. The CDR3 DNA is TGTGCCAGCAGCTTGCAGGGGACCAGCTCCTACGAGCAGTACTTC. Its translation is CASSLQGTSSYEQYF.

The gene calls are TRBV6-1 and TRBJ1-6; D perhaps matches TRBD1 (6 bases). Trimming removed 5 bases at V and 7 bases at J, with 12 bases between. The germline gives CDR1 MNHNS, CDR2 SASEGT. The CDR3 contains 14 residues. The CDR3 here is CASSKGGRNSPLHF. DNA of the CDR3: TGTGCCAGCAGTAAGGGGGGGAGGAATTCACCCCTCCACTTT.

This chain connects TRBV27 to TRBJ1-2; D remains unclear. Trimming left V 2 bases short and J 4 bases short, with 11 bases between. Germline-derived CDR1 and CDR2 are MNHEY and SMNVEV (reference sequence). The CDR3 has 14 amino acids. CDR3 protein: CASSLGPQGYGYTF. CDR3 sequence (DNA): TGTGCCAGCAGTTTAGGTCCACAAGGCTATGGCTACACCTTC.

V and J are TRBV27 and TRBJ2-3; no clear D gene. The CDR3 is 14 residues long. V was trimmed by 6 bases and J by 2 bases, leaving 12 bases between them. Per germline, CDR1 MNHEY and CDR2 SMNVEV (reference sequence). This chain's CDR3 is CASRFPSPTDTQYF. The CDR3 DNA reads as TGTGCCAGCAGATTCCCTTCCCCCACAGATACGCAGTATTTT.

In this sample, this clone turned up once. In DNA, the CDR3 is TGTGCCAGTAGTGCCTCAGGGGGAACTGAAGCTTTCTTT. Its protein product is CASSASGGTEAFF. This chain uses TRBV19 with TRBJ1-1; TRBD1 matches at 7 bases. The V and J ends lost 5 bases and 5 bases, in that order; junction bases with no gene match: 5. This CDR3 has 13 amino acids. Germline CDR1 reads LNHDA; CDR2 reads SQIVND (reference sequence). The full variable domain, completed using reference TRBV19 and TRBJ1-1, is DGGITQSPKYLFRKEGQNVTLSCEQNLNHDAMYWYRQDPGQGLRLIYYSQIVNDFQKGDIAEGYSVSREKKESFPLTVTSAQKNPTAFYLCASSASGGTEAFFGQGTRLTVV.